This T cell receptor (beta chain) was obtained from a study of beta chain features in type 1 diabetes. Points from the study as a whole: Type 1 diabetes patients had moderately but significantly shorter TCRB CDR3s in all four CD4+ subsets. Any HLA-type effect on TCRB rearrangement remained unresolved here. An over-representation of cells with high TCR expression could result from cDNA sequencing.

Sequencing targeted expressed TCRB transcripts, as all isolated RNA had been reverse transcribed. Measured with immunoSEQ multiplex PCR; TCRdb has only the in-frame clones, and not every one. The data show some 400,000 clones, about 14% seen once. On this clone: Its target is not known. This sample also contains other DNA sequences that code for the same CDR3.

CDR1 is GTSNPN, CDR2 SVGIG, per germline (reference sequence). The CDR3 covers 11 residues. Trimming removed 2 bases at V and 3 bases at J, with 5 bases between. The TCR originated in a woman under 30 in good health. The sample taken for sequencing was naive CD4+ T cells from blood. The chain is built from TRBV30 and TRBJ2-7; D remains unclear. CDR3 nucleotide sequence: TGTGCCTGGAGTCCTCTCTACGAGCAGTACTTC. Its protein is CAWSPLYEQYF.